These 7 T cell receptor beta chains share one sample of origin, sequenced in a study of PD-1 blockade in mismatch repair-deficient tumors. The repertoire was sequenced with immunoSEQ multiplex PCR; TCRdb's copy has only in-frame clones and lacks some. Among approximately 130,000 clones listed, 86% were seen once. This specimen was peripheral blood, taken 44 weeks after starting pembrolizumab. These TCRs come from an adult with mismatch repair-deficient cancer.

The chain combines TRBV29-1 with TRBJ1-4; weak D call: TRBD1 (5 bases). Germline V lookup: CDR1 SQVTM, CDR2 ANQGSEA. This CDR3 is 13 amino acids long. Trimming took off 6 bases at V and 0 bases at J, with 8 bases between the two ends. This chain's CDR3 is CSVMGATNEKLFF. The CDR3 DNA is TGCAGCGTGATGGGGGCAACTAATGAAAAACTGTTTTTT. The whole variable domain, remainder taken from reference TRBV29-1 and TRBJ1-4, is SAVISQKPSRDICQRGTSLTIQCQVDSQVTMMFWYRQQPGQSLTLIATANQGSEATYESGFVIDKFPISRPNLTFSTLTVSNMSPEDSSIYLCSVMGATNEKLFFGSGTQLSVL.

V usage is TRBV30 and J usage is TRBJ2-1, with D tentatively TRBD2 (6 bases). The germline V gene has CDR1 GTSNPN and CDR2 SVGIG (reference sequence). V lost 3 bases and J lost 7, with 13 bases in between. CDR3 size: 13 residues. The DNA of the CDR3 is TGTGCCTGGAGGGGGGGACTTCTAAATGAGCAGTTCTTC. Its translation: CAWRGGLLNEQFF.

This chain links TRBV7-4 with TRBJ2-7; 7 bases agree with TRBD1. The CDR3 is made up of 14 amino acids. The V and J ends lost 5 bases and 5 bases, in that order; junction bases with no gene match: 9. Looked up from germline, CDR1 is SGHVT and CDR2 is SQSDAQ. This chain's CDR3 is CASSPRQGSHEQYF. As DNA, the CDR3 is TGTGCCAGCAGCCCCCGACAGGGTAGCCACGAGCAGTACTTC.

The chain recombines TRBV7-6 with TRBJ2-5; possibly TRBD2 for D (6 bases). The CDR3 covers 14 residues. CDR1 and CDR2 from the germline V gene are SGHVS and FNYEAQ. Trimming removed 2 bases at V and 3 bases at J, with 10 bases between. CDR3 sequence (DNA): TGTGCCAGCAGCTTACTAGCGAGGAAAGAGACCCAGTACTTC. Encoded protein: CASSLLARKETQYF. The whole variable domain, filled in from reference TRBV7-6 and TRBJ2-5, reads GAGVSQSPRYKVTKRGQDVALRCDPISGHVSLYWYRQALGQGPEFLTYFNYEAQQDKSGLPNDRFSAERPEGSISTLTIQRTEQRDSAMYRCASSLLARKETQYFGPGTRLLVL.

Here the CDR3 reads CASSVGLAGVGYEQYF. In DNA form, the CDR3 reads TGTGCCAGCAGCGTGGGACTAGCGGGAGTCGGGTACGAGCAGTACTTC. V and J are TRBV7-6 and TRBJ2-5; TRBD2 matches 14 bases. The last part of the DNA fits TRBJ2-7 better; the J call may be wrong. The CDR3 is 16 residues long. Germline values: CDR1 SGHVS, CDR2 FNYEAQ.

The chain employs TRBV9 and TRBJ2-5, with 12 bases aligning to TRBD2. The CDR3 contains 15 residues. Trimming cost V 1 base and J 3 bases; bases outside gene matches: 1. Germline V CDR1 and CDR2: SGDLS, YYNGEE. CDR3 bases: TGTGCCAGCAGCGTACGGACTAGCGGGAAAGAGACCCAGTACTTC. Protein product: CASSVRTSGKETQYF.

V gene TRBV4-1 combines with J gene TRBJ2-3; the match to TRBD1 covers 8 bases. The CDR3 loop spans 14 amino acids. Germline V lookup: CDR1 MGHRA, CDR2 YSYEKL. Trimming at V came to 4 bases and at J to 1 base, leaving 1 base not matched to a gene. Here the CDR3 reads CASSPGGGTDTQYF. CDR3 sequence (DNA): TGCGCCAGCAGCCCAGGGGGCGGCACAGATACGCAGTATTTT.